The clone carrying this TCR beta chain came up many times. Antigen: not known. 5'RACE with 10-nucleotide random UMIs produced the cDNA. MiXCR, applied by TCRdb to the 5' RACE reads, yields one record per CDR3 protein. The table includes 30,000 or so distinct CDR3 sequences, about 15% detected once. The V gene lost 2 bases and the J gene lost 0 bases, with 9 bases spanning the gap. This CDR3 has 16 amino acids. The V gene's germline CDR1 is SGHRS and CDR2 YFSETQ. This sample was included in a study of neurological immune-mediated disorders. Study observations and caveats: HTLV-1-associated myelopathy showed the most TCR clonal expansion; multiple sclerosis the least, below healthy controls.

The starting material, 2 million PBMCs stored at -80 C, gave rise to the unsorted libraries. The sample consisted of PBMCs. This chain joins TRBV5-1 and TRBJ2-6; no reliable D call. The receptor comes from a man aged 70 or older in good health. CDR3 DNA: TGCGCCAGCAGCTTTGCCCGGGCCTCTGGGGCCAACGTCCTGACTTTC. Translating it yields CASSFARASGANVLTF.